This TCR beta chain originates from a study of shared clonotypes between healthy human individuals. Assay used: immunoSEQ multiplex PCR; TCRdb lists only in-frame clones, some missing. Of 2 million to 2.5 million clones in the sample, under 97% were seen once. The CDR3 spans 17 residues. Germline CDR1 SEHNR, CDR2 FQNEAQ (reference sequence). With 0 bases removed from V and 1 base from J, the gap between germline ends came to 15 bases. This TCR derives from a man aged 18 to 30 in good health. This chain uses TRBV7-9 with TRBJ1-1; a weak D match, TRBD1 (5 bases). The sample consisted of naive CD4+ T cells sorted from blood. Subset reported: CD45RA+ positively selected. The CDR3 reads CASSLALSGAANTEAFF. The CDR3 DNA sequence: TGTGCCAGCAGCTTAGCGCTTAGTGGGGCCGCGAACACTGAAGCTTTCTTT.